The clone carrying this TCR beta chain was observed many times. Its antigen is currently unknown. This specimen comes from a study of T-cell memory formation after mild COVID-19. Study results and caveats: Mainly CM and EM harbored the contracting CD4+ clones; mainly EMRA harbored the CD8+ ones. Within pre-infection memory, some responding clones were found, suggesting cross-reactive memory joined.

MiXCR, run by TCRdb on the 5' RACE reads, gives a single entry per CDR3 protein. The sample lists about 110,000 distinct CDR3 sequences; 22% were seen once. The CDR3 is made up of 15 amino acids. In germline, CDR1 is LGHNA, CDR2 YSLEER. J was trimmed by 4 bases and V by 4 bases; bases with no gene match: 6. This clonotype originated in a man between 18 and 29 years old who had mild COVID-19 (a few samples of this study predate the infection). Cell type and time point are not known. This chain links TRBV4-3 with TRBJ2-2, with 7 bases aligning to TRBD1. The sequenced sample consisted of PBMCs or a T cell subset sorted from them (not recorded which). The CDR3 protein is CASSPATGSTGELFF. CDR3 bases: TGCGCCAGCAGCCCAGCGACAGGGAGCACCGGGGAGCTGTTTTTT.